Presented here are 27 T cell receptor beta chains from one specimen sequenced in a study of T cells in Graves' hyperthyroidism and ophthalmopathy. Template material for amplifying TCR beta CDR3 regions consisted of RNA transcripts. The HTBI primer set was used in a first-round RT-PCR of the TCR CDR3. TCRdb re-analysed the multiplex PCR reads in MiXCR, keeping a single row per CDR3 protein. The sample contains 110,000 to 150,000 distinct CDR3 sequences, around 20% of which appear only once. The material sequenced was blood. The receptors were gathered from a woman aged 45 to 65 with Graves' hyperthyroidism that later progressed to Graves' ophthalmopathy.

This clonotype was picked up many times. The CDR3, as DNA: TGTGCCAGCAGTGAAGCTCTGACTAGCGGGACCCAGTACTTC. This gives the protein CASSEALTSGTQYF. The chain joins TRBV6-1 to TRBJ2-5; TRBD2 aligns across 9 bases. There are 14 residues in the CDR3. The junction had 3 bases not matched to a gene; V was cut back by 0 bases and J by 7 bases. In germline, CDR1 is MNHNS, CDR2 SASEGT.

The chain uses TRBV14 and TRBJ1-5; D perhaps matches TRBD1 (5 bases). V was trimmed by 3 bases and J by 4 bases, leaving 10 bases between them. This CDR3 contains 14 residues. The germline V gene has CDR1 SGHDN and CDR2 FVKESK. The CDR3 spells CASSHRGWNQPQHF. CDR3 coding DNA: TGTGCCAGCAGCCATAGGGGTTGGAATCAGCCCCAGCATTTT.

Ten or more counts support this clonotype. V usage is TRBV6-2 or TRBV6-3 and J usage is TRBJ2-5; TRBD1 or TRBD2 may be the D gene (5 bases each). From germline, CDR1 is MNHEY and CDR2 SVGEGT. The V and J ends lost 3 bases and 3 bases respectively, with 17 bases between them. The CDR3 covers 16 residues. CDR3 nucleotide sequence: TGTGCCAGCAGTTATGGTCCTGGGGACCAGAAAGAGACCCAGTACTTC. This codes for CASSYGPGDQKETQYF.

This clonotype was seen ten or more times. The J gene is TRBJ1-2, the V gene TRBV6-1; tentatively, D is TRBD1 (5 bases). V was clipped by 7 bases and J by 2 bases, with 20 bases between them. Germline CDR1 MNHNS, CDR2 SASEGT. The CDR3 runs to 16 residues. The CDR3 spells CASNPRAGTKNYGYTF. In DNA form, the CDR3 reads TGTGCCAGCAATCCCCGGGCAGGGACTAAGAACTATGGCTACACCTTC.

This clonotype was counted at least ten times. This chain joins TRBV28 and TRBJ1-2; 8 bases align to TRBD1. CDR1 is MDHEN, CDR2 SYDVKM, per germline. The CDR3 covers 13 residues. Unmatched junction bases numbered 7, after V lost 6 bases and J lost 7 bases. The CDR3 coding sequence is TGTGCCAGCAGACTACCCAGGGGGCTTGGCTACACCTTC. It codes for CASRLPRGLGYTF.

This clonotype was detected ten times or more. The chain has TRBV18 and TRBJ1-1; 7 nucleotides agree with TRBD1. Trimming removed 6 bases from V and 0 bases from J; junction bases left unmatched: 10. The CDR3 loop spans 16 amino acids. Germline-derived CDR1 and CDR2 are KGHSH and LQKENI. The DNA of the CDR3 is TGTGCCAGCTCCCTAACTCCCGGGACAGTGAACACTGAAGCTTTCTTT. It specifies CASSLTPGTVNTEAFF.

There are many counts of this clonotype. This rearrangement joins TRBV6-2 or TRBV6-3 to TRBJ2-1; the match to TRBD2 covers 9 bases. The germline gives CDR1 MNHEY, CDR2 SVGEGT. V lost 7 bases, J lost 8 bases, and 9 bases stayed unmatched. The CDR3 is made up of 14 amino acids. CDR3 in amino acids: CASIGAGGPHEQFF. The CDR3 region has the DNA TGTGCCAGCATAGGGGCGGGAGGGCCCCATGAGCAGTTCTTC.

Comments on this clonotype: A read error may be the cause here, since a much bigger clone is one base away. The chain combines TRBV19 with TRBJ1-1, with 7 nucleotides matching TRBD1. CDR1 and CDR2 (germline): LNHDA, SQIVND (reference sequence). CDR3 size: 16 residues. The DNA for the CDR3 is TGTGCCGGTAGTATTCATAGGAGTGCAGGGGGCACTGAAGCTTTCTTT. This codes for CAGSIHRSAGGTEAFF.

This clonotype was detected ten times or more. The chain recombines TRBV2 with TRBJ1-2; maybe TRBD1 (6 bases). The CDR3 spans 17 residues. Trimming shortened V by 5 bases and J by 1 base, and 20 bases separated the two germline ends. The germline V gene has CDR1 SNHLY and CDR2 FYNNEI. Written as DNA, the CDR3 is TGTGCCAGCAGTAAACAGGGCATGGACCTTCATAACTATGGCTACACCTTC. Translated: CASSKQGMDLHNYGYTF. The full variable domain, in which reference TRBV2 and TRBJ1-2 provide the parts outside the CDR3, is EPEVTQTPSHQVTQMGQEVILRCVPISNHLYFYWYRQILGQKVEFLVSFYNNEISEKSEIFDDQFSVERPDGSNFTLKIRSTKLEDSAMYFCASSKQGMDLHNYGYTFGSGTRLTVV.

The chain links TRBV5-1 to TRBJ2-7, with D unclear. Trimming left V 1 base short and J 2 bases short, with 13 bases between. CDR1 is SGHRS and CDR2 is YFSETQ in the germline V gene. This CDR3 is built from 15 residues. The CDR3 reads CASSLRTLGAYEQYF. The CDR3 DNA reads as TGCGCCAGCAGCTTGAGAACTTTAGGAGCCTACGAGCAGTACTTC.

The table lists this clonotype with many counts. The chain uses TRBV6-1 and TRBJ2-1; no clear D gene. Germline CDR1 reads MNHNS; CDR2 reads SASEGT. The CDR3 has 14 residues. V was shortened by 7 bases and J by 0 bases, with 10 bases between the two germline ends. As DNA, the CDR3 is TGTGCCAGCAAAGATAGCAGCTCCTACAATGAGCAGTTCTTC. This sequence encodes CASKDSSSYNEQFF.

This clonotype was recorded at least ten times. The chain combines TRBV20-1 with TRBJ2-1; 8 bases are shared with TRBD2. CDR1 DFQATT and CDR2 SNEGSKA come from the germline V gene (reference sequence). This CDR3 has 16 amino acids. V trimming: 6 bases; J trimming: 1 base; junction bases outside the gene matches: 11. CDR3 DNA: TGCAGTGCCGAGCCCCTAGCGGGTTGGTCCTACAATGAGCAGTTCTTC. It yields the protein CSAEPLAGWSYNEQFF.

This clonotype was counted many times. The rearrangement uses TRBV6-1 and TRBJ2-1, with 13 nucleotides matching TRBD2. Unmatched junction bases numbered 16, after V lost 10 bases and J lost 7 bases. Germline loops: CDR1 MNHNS, CDR2 SASEGT. The CDR3 is 17 amino acids. The CDR3 nucleotides are TGTGCCACCACTAGCGGGAGGGTCCGCGACCGCCTAAATGAGCAGTTCTTC. Translating gives CATTSGRVRDRLNEQFF.

In regard to this clonotype: Just one base apart from a much larger clone, this may be a read error. The chain's CDR3 is CGALRLAETYEQYF. The DNA for the CDR3 is TGCGGTGCTCTGAGACTAGCTGAAACCTACGAGCAGTACTTC. V and J are TRBV20-1 and TRBJ2-7; TRBD2 agrees at 7 bases. Germline V lookup: CDR1 DFQATT, CDR2 SNEGSKA (reference sequence). The CDR3 spans 14 residues.

In its sample, this clonotype was seen many times. The rearrangement joins TRBV6-6 to TRBJ2-1; 12 bases are a match to TRBD2. The germline V gene encodes CDR1 MNHNY and CDR2 SVGAGI (reference sequence). V lost 2 bases and J lost 5; bases outside the gene matches: 7. The CDR3 extends over 17 amino acids. Here the CDR3 reads CASSYELAGGKNNEQFF. CDR3 nucleotides: TGTGCCAGCAGTTACGAACTAGCGGGAGGAAAGAACAATGAGCAGTTCTTC.

This clonotype was seen more than once but under ten times. This sequence joins TRBV6-2 or TRBV6-3 and TRBJ2-7, with D maybe TRBD2 (6 bases). The CDR3 spans 14 residues. With 7 bases removed from V and 3 bases from J, the gap between germline ends came to 16 bases. Germline V CDR1 and CDR2: MNHEY, SVGEGT. CDR3 nucleotide sequence: TGTGCCAGCAAACAAAGTAGCGGTAACTACGAGCAGTACTTC. It encodes CASKQSSGNYEQYF.

This clonotype was detected many times. V is TRBV20-1 and J is TRBJ1-1; D gene uncertain. Germline CDR1 and CDR2: DFQATT and SNEGSKA (reference sequence). Trimming took off 1 base at V and 2 bases at J, with 11 bases between the two ends. The CDR3 has 14 residues. The CDR3 loop reads CSARAPAVNTEAFF. CDR3 nucleotide sequence: TGCAGTGCTAGAGCTCCGGCGGTAAACACTGAAGCTTTCTTT.

CDR3 bases: TGCAGTGCTCAAGGACTAGCGGGAGAAAGGGAGCAGTACTTC. Translated: CSAQGLAGEREQYF. The chain couples TRBV20-1 to TRBJ2-7; 13 positions agree with TRBD2. In germline, CDR1 is DFQATT, CDR2 SNEGSKA (reference sequence). This CDR3 spans 14 amino acids. The J segment lost 7 bases and the V segment lost 5 bases, leaving 8 bases of the junction unmatched.

In this sample, this clonotype turned up a few times. The chain joins TRBV24-1 to TRBJ2-5; 7 nucleotides match TRBD2. The ends lost 7 bases at V and 2 bases at J; junction bases unmatched: 6. The CDR3 covers 14 residues. CDR1 and CDR2 from the germline V gene are KGHDR and SFDVKD. The CDR3 DNA is TGTGCCACCAGATCGGGGGGAGGGCAAGAGACCCAGTACTTC. This translates into CATRSGGGQETQYF.

The chain carries TRBV29-1 and TRBJ2-6, with 10 nucleotides matching TRBD2. Losses at the gene ends were 5 bases for V and 2 bases for J; bases not matched to a gene: 6. Per germline, CDR1 SQVTM and CDR2 ANQGSEA. The length of the CDR3 is 16 residues. The CDR3 DNA reads TGCAGCGTTCGTCTAGCGGGAGCTACTGGGGCCAACGTCCTGACTTTC. As protein: CSVRLAGATGANVLTF.

The table lists this clonotype with many counts. This rearrangement joins TRBV6-1 to TRBJ2-4; a weak D match, TRBD2 (6 bases). Trimming removed 2 bases at V and 0 bases at J, with 17 bases between. This CDR3 comprises 18 residues. Germline loops: CDR1 MNHNS, CDR2 SASEGT. The CDR3: CASSERKTGDLAKNIQYF. Here the CDR3 DNA reads TGTGCCAGCAGTGAACGGAAGACGGGAGATCTAGCCAAAAACATTCAGTACTTC.

This chain connects TRBV5-1 to TRBJ2-7; TRBD2 is a possible D gene (5 bases). This CDR3 has 15 residues. The germline V gene has CDR1 SGHRS and CDR2 YFSETQ. Deletions cut 1 base from V and 3 bases from J, with 14 bases between. CDR3 loop: CASSLSAGPGYEQYF. The DNA for the CDR3 is TGCGCCAGCAGCTTGTCGGCGGGCCCAGGCTACGAGCAGTACTTC.

There are many counts of this clonotype. This rearrangement joins TRBV6-1 to TRBJ2-7; the D is unclear. The CDR3 length is 15 residues. Germline lookup yields CDR1 MNHNS and CDR2 SASEGT. Trimming took off 6 bases at V and 1 base at J, with 16 bases between the two ends. For the CDR3, the DNA is TGTGCCAGCAGCCCGTTGGTGGCCGGGTCCTACGAGCAGTACTTC. Its protein is CASSPLVAGSYEQYF.

The chain carries TRBV6-1 and TRBJ2-3; 9 bases are shared with TRBD2. Germline-derived CDR1 and CDR2 are MNHNS and SASEGT. This CDR3 is built from 15 residues. V trimming: 5 bases; J trimming: 5 bases; junction bases outside the gene matches: 8. The CDR3 here is CASSRPGLAEDTQYF. The CDR3 DNA follows: TGTGCCAGCAGTCGGCCGGGACTAGCTGAAGATACGCAGTATTTT.

This clonotype occurred many times. The V gene is TRBV3-1, the J gene TRBJ1-5; D perhaps matches TRBD1 (6 bases). In germline, CDR1 is LGHDT, CDR2 YNNKEL (reference sequence). The CDR3 runs to 15 residues. V was cut by 0 bases and J by 7 bases, with 13 bases left in between. The CDR3 region has the DNA TGTGCCAGCAGCCAAGATCCGCAGGGGAACCAGCCCCAGCATTTT. Residues: CASSQDPQGNQPQHF. Based on the CDR3 plus reference TRBV3-1 and TRBJ1-5, the full variable domain is DTAVSQTPKYLVTQMGNDKSIKCEQNLGHDTMYWYKQDSKKFLKIMFSYNNKELIINETVPNRFSPKSPDKAHLNLHINSLELGDSAVYFCASSQDPQGNQPQHFGDGTRLSIL.

The rearrangement links TRBV9 to TRBJ2-3, with TRBD2 matching 9 bases. The length of the CDR3 is 17 residues. The V and J ends lost 0 bases and 1 base, in that order; junction bases with no gene match: 6. Germline CDR1 SGDLS, CDR2 YYNGEE. The CDR3 loop reads CASSVAPTSGGTDTQYF. CDR3 DNA sequence: TGTGCCAGCAGCGTAGCTCCGACTAGCGGTGGCACAGATACGCAGTATTTT.

There are many counts of this clonotype. The genes are TRBV3-1 and TRBJ1-3; 8 bases align to TRBD1. The CDR3 consists of 15 residues. Germline V gene sequence: CDR1 LGHDT, CDR2 YNNKEL (reference sequence). Trimming removed 2 bases from V and 2 bases from J; junction bases left unmatched: 2. CDR3 protein: CASSQRQGTGNTIYF. The CDR3 DNA reads TGTGCCAGCAGCCAAAGACAGGGGACTGGAAACACCATATATTTT.